Each of the 13 T cell receptor beta chains below was sequenced from the same sample in a study of blood T cell repertoires in COVID-19. Only in-frame clones appear in the TCRdb table, and some are missing; sequencing was by immunoSEQ multiplex PCR. The sample has under 200,000 clones, approximately 86% seen once. Sequences were obtained from PBMCs or T cells enriched from blood (not recorded which). These receptors all stem from a woman aged 60-75 years with acute COVID-19.

This chain links TRBV27 with TRBJ1-4; 8 nucleotides line up with TRBD1. From germline, CDR1 is MNHEY and CDR2 SMNVEV (reference sequence). V trimming: 7 bases; J trimming: 6 bases; junction bases outside the gene matches: 4. The CDR3 length is 13 residues. The CDR3: CASKGTGDEKLFF. Written as DNA, the CDR3 is TGTGCCAGCAAAGGGACAGGTGATGAAAAACTGTTTTTT.

The J gene is TRBJ2-7, the V gene TRBV7-2; 9 bases are shared with TRBD2. J lost 5 bases, V lost 1 base, and 6 bases had no gene match. The CDR3 spans 15 residues. Germline assignment: CDR1 SGHTA and CDR2 FQGNSA. The CDR3 nucleotides read TGTGCCAGCAGCTTAGTCGGCCTAGCGGGGAACGAGCAGTACGTC. Its translation: CASSLVGLAGNEQYV.

The chain is built from TRBV28 and TRBJ1-6; no definite D call. This CDR3 is built from 13 residues. V lost 8 bases, J lost 11 bases, and 16 bases lay in between. The germline V gene has CDR1 MDHEN and CDR2 SYDVKM. The DNA for the CDR3 is TGTGCCAGCGGAGTTCCCCAACCGACACCCCTCCACTTT. This sequence encodes CASGVPQPTPLHF.

The chain links TRBV4-3 to TRBJ1-5; D is unclear. This CDR3 comprises 15 residues. V lost 0 bases, J lost 4 bases, and 10 bases lay in between. CDR1 is LGHNA and CDR2 is YSLEER in the germline V gene. CDR3 DNA sequence: TGCGCCAGCAGCCAAGATATGGGGAGTAATCAGCCCCAGCATTTT. It specifies CASSQDMGSNQPQHF.

The chain has TRBV10-3 and TRBJ1-5; no definite D call. The CDR3 is 13 amino acids. V gave up 1 base and J gave up 8 bases, with 9 bases separating them. Looked up from germline, CDR1 is ENHRY and CDR2 is SYGVKD. The CDR3 DNA follows: TGTGCCATCAGTGAGTACAGTATGGAGCCCCAGCATTTT. This codes for CAISEYSMEPQHF.

The chain uses TRBV4-3 and TRBJ1-2; no clear D. Trimming pared 1 base from V and 8 bases from J, leaving 17 bases between. This CDR3 comprises 15 residues. Germline V lookup: CDR1 LGHNA, CDR2 YSLEER. CDR3 sequence: CASSQGEHPLSGYTF. The CDR3, as DNA: TGCGCCAGCAGCCAAGGTGAACACCCTCTCTCCGGCTACACCTTC.

The chain combines TRBV9 with TRBJ2-5, with 8 positions matching TRBD1. This CDR3 is built from 15 residues. From germline, CDR1 is SGDLS and CDR2 YYNGEE. Trimming took 4 bases from V and 5 from J; bases not matched to a gene: 10. The CDR3 loop reads CASSRSPGQAETQYF. The CDR3 region has the DNA TGTGCCAGCAGCCGTTCCCCGGGACAGGCGGAGACCCAGTACTTC.

This clone turned up a few times. This chain uses TRBV30 with TRBJ1-3; tentatively, D is TRBD1 (5 bases). V was pared by 2 bases and J by 6 bases, with 14 bases between. The CDR3 contains 14 residues. From germline, CDR1 is GTSNPN and CDR2 SVGIG (reference sequence). CDR3 sequence (DNA): TGTGCCTGGAGTCAGTCCGGGACTTCAAACACCATATATTTT. Translation: CAWSQSGTSNTIYF.

The chain links TRBV30 to TRBJ2-4; 7 bases are shared with TRBD2. CDR3 length equals 13 residues. Per germline, CDR1 GTSNPN and CDR2 SVGIG (reference sequence). The V segment lost 2 bases and the J segment 6 bases; nucleotides outside the gene matches: 4. CDR3 coding DNA: TGTGCCTGGAGTAGAGGGGAGGGAAACATTCAGTACTTC. Translation: CAWSRGEGNIQYF.

This rearrangement joins TRBV28 to TRBJ1-5; TRBD1 might be the D (5 bases). CDR3 length: 16 residues. The ends were cut back, 3 bases at V and 6 bases at J, with 18 bases in the middle. The V gene's germline CDR1 is MDHEN and CDR2 SYDVKM. CDR3 nucleotide sequence: TGTGCCAGCAGTTTCCAGGCGGGGCAGTCGACTCAGCCCCAGCATTTT. This codes for CASSFQAGQSTQPQHF.

The chain employs TRBV28 and TRBJ1-1, with D possibly being TRBD1 (6 bases). V was shortened by 7 bases and J by 1 base, with 16 bases between the two germline ends. CDR3 length: 15 amino acids. Germline V gives CDR1 MDHEN, CDR2 SYDVKM. CDR3 protein: CASTLGGATNTEAFF. The DNA of the CDR3 is TGTGCCAGCACCTTGGGGGGGGCCACGAACACTGAAGCTTTCTTT.

This clone was recorded only once. The chain recombines TRBV19 with TRBJ1-6; possible D gene TRBD1, 5 bases. CDR1 is LNHDA, CDR2 SQIVND, per germline (reference sequence). V shed 4 bases and J shed 12 bases, with 13 bases lying between them. This CDR3 has 13 residues. The CDR3: CASSSRAQGPLHF. The CDR3 DNA reads as TGTGCCAGTAGTAGCAGGGCCCAAGGACCCCTCCACTTT.

A few counts support this clone. The chain is built from TRBV5-6 and TRBJ1-5; no firm D call. V was cut by 7 bases and J by 6 bases, with 23 bases left in between. The CDR3 covers 16 residues. Per germline, CDR1 SGHDT and CDR2 YYEEEE. CDR3 sequence (DNA): TGTGCCAGCCCTGATCCTCAGGATTGCGAAAGTCAGCCCCAGCATTTT. It translates to CASPDPQDCESQPQHF.